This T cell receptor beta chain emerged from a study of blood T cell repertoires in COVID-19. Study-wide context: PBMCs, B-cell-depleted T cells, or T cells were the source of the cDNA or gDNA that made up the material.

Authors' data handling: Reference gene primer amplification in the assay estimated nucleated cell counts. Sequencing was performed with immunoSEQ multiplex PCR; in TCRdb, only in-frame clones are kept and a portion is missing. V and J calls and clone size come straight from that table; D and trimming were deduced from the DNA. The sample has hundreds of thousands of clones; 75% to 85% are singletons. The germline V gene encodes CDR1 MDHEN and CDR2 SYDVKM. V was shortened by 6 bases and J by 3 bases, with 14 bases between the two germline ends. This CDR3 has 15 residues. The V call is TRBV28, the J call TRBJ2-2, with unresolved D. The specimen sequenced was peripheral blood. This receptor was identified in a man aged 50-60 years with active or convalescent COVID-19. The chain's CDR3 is CASRVSRPDTGELFF. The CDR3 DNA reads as TGTGCCAGCAGGGTGAGCAGGCCCGACACCGGGGAGCTGTTTTTT.